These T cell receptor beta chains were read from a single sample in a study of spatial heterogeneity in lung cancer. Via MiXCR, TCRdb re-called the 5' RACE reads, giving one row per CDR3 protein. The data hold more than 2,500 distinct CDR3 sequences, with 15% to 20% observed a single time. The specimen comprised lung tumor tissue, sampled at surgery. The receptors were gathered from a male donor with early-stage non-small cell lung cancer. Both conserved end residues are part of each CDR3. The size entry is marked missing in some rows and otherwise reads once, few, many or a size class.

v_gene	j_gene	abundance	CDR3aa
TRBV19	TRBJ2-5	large	CASKGRRGTQYF
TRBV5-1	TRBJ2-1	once	CASSLALAGGLSYNEQFF
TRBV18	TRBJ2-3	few	CASSPPLDTQYF
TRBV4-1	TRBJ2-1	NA	CASSQDTGGYVDEQFF
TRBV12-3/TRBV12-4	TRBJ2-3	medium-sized	CASRPTPSTDTQYF
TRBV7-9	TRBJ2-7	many	CASSLTGGTYEQYF
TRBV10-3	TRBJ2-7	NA	CATRDRGSYEQYF
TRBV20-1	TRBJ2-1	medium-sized	CSAPAPGGSNEQFF
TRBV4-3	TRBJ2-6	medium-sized	CASSRREGANVLTF
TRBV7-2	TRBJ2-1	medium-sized	CASSLTRGNEQFF
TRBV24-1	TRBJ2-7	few	CATSAIGFYEQYF
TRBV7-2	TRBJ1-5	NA	CASSLGPTANQPQHF
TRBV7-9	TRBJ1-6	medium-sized	CASSPGTGVSPLHF
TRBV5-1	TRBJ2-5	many	CASRELGETQYF
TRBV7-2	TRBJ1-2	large	CASRREDLGTGYGYTF
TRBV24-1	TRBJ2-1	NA	CATSESGSYNEQFF
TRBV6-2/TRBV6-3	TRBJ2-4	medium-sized	CASSPRGRGNIQYF
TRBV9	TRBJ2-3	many	CASSLTSGGTDTQYF
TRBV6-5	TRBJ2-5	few	CASSPPPFAGGLETQYF
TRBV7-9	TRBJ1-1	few	CASSLGGTGPNTEAFF
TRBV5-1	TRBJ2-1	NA	CASSLMLADNEQFF
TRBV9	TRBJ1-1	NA	CASSVIQGENTEAFF
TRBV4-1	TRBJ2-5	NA	CASSQDASFQETQYF
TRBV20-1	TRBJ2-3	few	CSASLTWTSGAKTDTQYF
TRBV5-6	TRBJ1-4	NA	CASSLAGGFNEKLFF
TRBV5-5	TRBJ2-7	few	CASSTGTGVEQYF
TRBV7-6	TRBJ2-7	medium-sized	CASSPLGGYDEQYF
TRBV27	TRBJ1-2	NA	CASSLTGPHNYGYTF
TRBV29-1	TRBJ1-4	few	CSVVWEYKLFF
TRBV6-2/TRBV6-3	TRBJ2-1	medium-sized	CASTSGTGSNEQFF
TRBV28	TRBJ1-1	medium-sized	CASSRLSGTGGTEAFF
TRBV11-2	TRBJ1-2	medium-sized	CASSLIRDKYGYTF
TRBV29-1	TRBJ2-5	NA	CSVRSGGSQETQYF
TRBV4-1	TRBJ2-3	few	CASSQGPAVGVTDTQYF
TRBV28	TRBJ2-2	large	CASSRTGPGELFF
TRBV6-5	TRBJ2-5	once	CASTGSGTQYF
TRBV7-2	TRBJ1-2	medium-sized	CASSPGRDTRGYTF
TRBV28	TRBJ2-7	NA	CASSHYRGKDEQYF
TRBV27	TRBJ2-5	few	CASKGETQYF
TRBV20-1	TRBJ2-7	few	CSAPFGGAPYEQYF
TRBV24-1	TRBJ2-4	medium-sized	CATSDWDSQNIQYF
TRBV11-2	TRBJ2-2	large	CASSSTGIGELFF
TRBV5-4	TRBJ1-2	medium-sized	CASSSQGTANYGYTF
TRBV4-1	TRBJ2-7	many	CASSQTGTGASYSEQYF
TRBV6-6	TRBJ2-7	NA	CASSLSETYEQYF
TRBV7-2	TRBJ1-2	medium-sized	CASSPKSGTGNYGYTF
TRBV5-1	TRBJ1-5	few	CASSLDGQPQHF
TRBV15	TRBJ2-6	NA	CATSRDRSGANVLTF
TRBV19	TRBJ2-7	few	CASSIQGSVYEQYF
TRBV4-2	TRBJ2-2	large	CASTGTSGEVGELFF
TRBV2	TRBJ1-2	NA	CASSEGPAGYTF
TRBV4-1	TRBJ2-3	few	CASSQVTSTDTQYF
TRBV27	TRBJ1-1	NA	CASSLKQGTREAFF
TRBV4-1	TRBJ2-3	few	CASSQGGLTDTQYF
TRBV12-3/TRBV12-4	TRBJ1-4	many	CASSLSDGAKLFF
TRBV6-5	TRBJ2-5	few	CASRAETQYF
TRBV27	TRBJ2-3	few	CASSYRGRSTDTQYF
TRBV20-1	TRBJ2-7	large	CSAHTSAGTSYEQYF